These 17 T cell receptor beta chains were sequenced from one sample in a study of cytotoxic CD8 clonotypes in ibrutinib-treated CLL. Data came from immunoSEQ multiplex PCR; TCRdb stores just in-frame clones and leaves some out. Among hundreds of thousands of clones listed, roughly 79% were seen once. Sequencing used PBMCs, obtained before ibrutinib treatment. These receptors all stem from a human donor with chronic lymphocytic leukemia.

This clone was seen a handful of times. The chain is built from TRBV18 and TRBJ2-7, with 9 bases matching TRBD2. Germline CDR1 is KGHSH and CDR2 is LQKENI. The CDR3 length is 14 residues. V trimming: 4 bases; J trimming: 0 bases; junction bases outside the gene matches: 1. The CDR3 region has the DNA TGTGCCAGCTCACTTAGCGGGAGCTCCTACGAGCAGTACTTC. It is translated as CASSLSGSSYEQYF. Combining the CDR3 with reference TRBV18 and TRBJ2-7 gives the whole variable domain NAGVMQNPRHLVRRRGQEARLRCSPMKGHSHVYWYRQLPEEGLKFMVYLQKENIIDESGMPKERFSAEFPKEGPSILRIQQVVRGDSAAYFCASSLSGSSYEQYFGPGTRLTVT.

This rearrangement joins TRBV9 to TRBJ1-4, with TRBD1 matching over 7 bases. This CDR3 has 14 residues. The V gene end was trimmed by 2 bases and the J gene end by 7 bases; junction bases not matched to a gene: 5. Germline assignment: CDR1 SGDLS and CDR2 YYNGEE. DNA for the CDR3: TGTGCCAGCAGCGTGTCAGGGGGTTTTGAAAAACTGTTTTTT. It codes for CASSVSGGFEKLFF. The full variable domain, its missing parts supplied by reference TRBV9 and TRBJ1-4, is DSGVTQTPKHLITATGQRVTLRCSPRSGDLSVYWYQQSLDQGLQFLIQYYNGEERAKGNILERFSAQQFPDLHSELNLSSLELGDSALYFCASSVSGGFEKLFFGSGTQLSVL.

The V and J genes are TRBV4-1 and TRBJ2-2; D call uncertain. Germline assignment: CDR1 MGHRA and CDR2 YSYEKL. This CDR3 spans 14 amino acids. V shed 5 bases and J shed 3 bases, with 10 bases lying between them. The CDR3 nucleotides are TGCGCCAGCAGCTATGGGCGGTACACCGGGGAGCTGTTTTTT. It specifies CASSYGRYTGELFF.

Comment on this clone: A junction boundary mismatches the germline segment, possibly from a read error. The CDR3: CSVEAVLGVRSYNEQFF. CDR3 nucleotide sequence: TGCAGCGTCGAAGCTGTTTTAGGAGTGAGGTCCTACAATGAGCAGTTCTTC. V is TRBV29-1 and J is TRBJ2-1; no clear D. The CDR3 has 17 residues. Germline V CDR1 and CDR2: SQVTM, ANQGSEA.

This chain joins TRBV30 and TRBJ1-1, with 7 bases matching TRBD1. The CDR3 loop spans 15 amino acids. Germline loops: CDR1 GTSNPN, CDR2 SVGIG (reference sequence). The V gene end was trimmed by 2 bases and the J gene end by 5 bases; junction bases not matched to a gene: 11. The CDR3 region is CAWSRTGVSRTEAFF. The CDR3 nucleotides read TGTGCCTGGAGTAGAACAGGGGTGAGTCGGACTGAAGCTTTCTTT.

This chain uses TRBV6-6 with TRBJ2-2; 11 bases map to TRBD2. V was clipped by 4 bases and J by 5 bases; unmatched bases: 6. Germline CDR1 reads MNHNY; CDR2 reads SVGAGI (reference sequence). This CDR3 has 16 amino acids. CDR3 amino acids: CASSSPGLADTGELFF. The CDR3 DNA reads TGTGCCAGCAGTTCTCCGGGACTAGCGGATACCGGGGAGCTGTTTTTT.

This chain joins TRBV27 and TRBJ2-1, with TRBD2 matching over 10 bases. The germline V gene encodes CDR1 MNHEY and CDR2 SMNVEV (reference sequence). Unmatched junction bases numbered 8, after V lost 6 bases and J lost 6 bases. CDR3 length equals 15 residues. CDR3 in amino acids: CASSGLADAPNEQFF. The CDR3 region has the DNA TGTGCCAGCAGCGGACTAGCGGACGCCCCCAATGAGCAGTTCTTC.

The chain uses TRBV19 and TRBJ1-4; tentatively, D is TRBD1 (6 bases). Germline loops: CDR1 LNHDA, CDR2 SQIVND (reference sequence). With 2 bases removed from V and 5 bases from J, the gap between germline ends came to 12 bases. The CDR3 spans 15 residues. The CDR3 coding sequence is TGTGCCAGTAGTATATCTCGGACAGCAAATGAAAAACTGTTTTTT. Translation: CASSISRTANEKLFF.

The chain combines TRBV30 with TRBJ1-1; a weak D match, TRBD1 (6 bases). V lost 0 bases and J 5 bases, leaving 10 bases between the germline ends. Per germline, CDR1 GTSNPN and CDR2 SVGIG (reference sequence). This CDR3 has 13 amino acids. In DNA form, the CDR3 reads TGTGCCTGGAGTGTACAGGGCTATACTGAAGCTTTCTTT. Protein product: CAWSVQGYTEAFF. Based on the CDR3 plus reference TRBV30 and TRBJ1-1, the full variable domain is SQTIHQWPATLVQPVGSPLSLECTVEGTSNPNLYWYRQAAGRGLQLLFYSVGIGQISSEVPQNLSASRPQDRQFILSSKKLLLSDSGFYLCAWSVQGYTEAFFGQGTRLTVV.

The chain recombines TRBV4-1 with TRBJ2-7; 7 positions match TRBD2. This CDR3 comprises 15 residues. The ends lost 3 bases at V and 3 bases at J; junction bases unmatched: 8. Germline-derived CDR1 and CDR2 are MGHRA and YSYEKL. This CDR3 is CASSQGGGMNYEQYF. In DNA form, the CDR3 reads TGCGCCAGCAGCCAGGGCGGGGGAATGAACTACGAGCAGTACTTC.

DNA for the CDR3: TGTGCCAGCAGCTTGTACGGGGGGCAGTCCTACGAGCAGTACTTC. This translates into CASSLYGGQSYEQYF. The genes are TRBV5-4 and TRBJ2-7; weak D call: TRBD2 (7 bases). The CDR3 length is 15 residues. Germline V lookup: CDR1 SGHNT, CDR2 YYREEE (reference sequence). V lost 1 base and J 1 base, leaving 12 bases between the germline ends.

CDR3 coding DNA: TGCGCCAGCAGCCCCGGGACGTCCGAGGGGCAGTACTTC. Translated, it gives CASSPGTSEGQYF. V usage is TRBV5-1 and J usage is TRBJ2-7; perhaps D is TRBD1 or TRBD2 (5 bases each). The CDR3 loop spans 13 amino acids. V lost 4 bases to trimming and J lost 9 bases, with 17 bases between them. Germline V gene sequence: CDR1 SGHRS, CDR2 YFSETQ.

This rearrangement joins TRBV27 to TRBJ2-7; tentatively, D is TRBD1 (5 bases). Germline-derived CDR1 and CDR2 are MNHEY and SMNVEV (reference sequence). The germline V and J ends were trimmed by 1 base and 0 bases, with 19 bases remaining between them. The CDR3 is made up of 18 amino acids. This chain's CDR3 is CASSLFAAGLSGSYEQYF. The CDR3 bases are TGTGCCAGCAGTTTATTCGCCGCAGGGTTATCGGGCTCCTACGAGCAGTACTTC.

The V call is TRBV18, the J call TRBJ1-1; unclear D gene. The CDR3 is 14 residues long. Germline-derived CDR1 and CDR2 are KGHSH and LQKENI. Trimming pared 1 base from V and 4 bases from J, leaving 10 bases between. DNA of the CDR3: TGTGCCAGCTCACCACTGGAGAAAGGCACTGAAGCTTTCTTT. Amino acid sequence: CASSPLEKGTEAFF.

The chain recombines TRBV27 with TRBJ2-3; 9 bases are shared with TRBD2. J gave up 0 bases and V 8 bases, and 12 bases lay outside the gene matches. The CDR3 contains 17 residues. Germline values: CDR1 MNHEY, CDR2 SMNVEV (reference sequence). The CDR3 spells CASEGRGGRASTDTQYF. The CDR3 nucleotides are TGTGCCAGCGAAGGTCGGGGCGGGAGGGCTAGCACAGATACGCAGTATTTT.

This sequence joins TRBV6-1 and TRBJ2-7; no clear D gene. Germline V gene lookup returns CDR1 MNHNS and CDR2 SASEGT. This CDR3 has 15 residues. Trimming removed 3 bases from V and 3 bases from J, with 15 bases in between. The CDR3 coding sequence is TGTGCCAGCAGTGAGTTGGGGTCCTCTATCTACGAGCAGTACTTC. This translates into CASSELGSSIYEQYF.

The chain's CDR3 is CASSTRTGFNEQYF. CDR3 in DNA: TGTGCCAGCAGCACTAGAACAGGGTTCAACGAGCAGTACTTC. The chain has TRBV7-8 and TRBJ2-7; TRBD1 might be the D (6 bases). The CDR3 sequence is 14 residues long. The germline V gene has CDR1 SGHVS and CDR2 FQNEAQ. V was shortened by 5 bases and J by 5 bases, with 16 bases between the two germline ends.